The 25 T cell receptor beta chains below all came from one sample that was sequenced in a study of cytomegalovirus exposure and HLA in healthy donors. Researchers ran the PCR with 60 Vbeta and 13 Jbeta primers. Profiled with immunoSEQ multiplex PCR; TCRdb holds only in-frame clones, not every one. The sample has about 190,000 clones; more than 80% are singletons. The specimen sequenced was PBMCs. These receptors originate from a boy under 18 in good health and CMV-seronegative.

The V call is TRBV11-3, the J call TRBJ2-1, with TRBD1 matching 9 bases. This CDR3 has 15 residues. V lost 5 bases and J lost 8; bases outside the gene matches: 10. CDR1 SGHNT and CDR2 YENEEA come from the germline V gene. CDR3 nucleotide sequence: TGTGCCAGCAGCCACGAGGGACAGGGAGGAGATGAGCAGTTCTTC. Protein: CASSHEGQGGDEQFF.

The CDR3 nucleotides read TGTGCCTGGGGTGGGGGCGGGAGGTGGCCCTACGAGCAGTACTTC. Its translation: CAWGGGGRWPYEQYF. This chain uses TRBV30 with TRBJ2-7; 8 bases agree with TRBD2. With 5 bases clipped from V and 2 bases from J, the junction kept 11 bases outside the gene matches. The germline CDR1 and CDR2 sequences are GTSNPN and SVGIG (reference sequence). The CDR3 has 15 amino acids.

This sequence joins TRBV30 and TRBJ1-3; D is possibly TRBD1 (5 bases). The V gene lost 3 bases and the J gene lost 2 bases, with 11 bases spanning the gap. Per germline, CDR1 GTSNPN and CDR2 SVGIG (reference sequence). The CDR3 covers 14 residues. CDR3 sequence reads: CAWRGPGPGNTIYF. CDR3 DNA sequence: TGTGCCTGGAGGGGGCCCGGCCCTGGAAACACCATATATTTT.

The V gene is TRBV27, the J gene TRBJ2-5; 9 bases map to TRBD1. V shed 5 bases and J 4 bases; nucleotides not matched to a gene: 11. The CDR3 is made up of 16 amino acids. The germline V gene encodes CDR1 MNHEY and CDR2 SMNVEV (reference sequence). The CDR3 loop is CASSPGRDRAGETQYF. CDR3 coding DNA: TGTGCCAGCAGTCCCGGGCGGGACAGGGCGGGAGAGACCCAGTACTTC.

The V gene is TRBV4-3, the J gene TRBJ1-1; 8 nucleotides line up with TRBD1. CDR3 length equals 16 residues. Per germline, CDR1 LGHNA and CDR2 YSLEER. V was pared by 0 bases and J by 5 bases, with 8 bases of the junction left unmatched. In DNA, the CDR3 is TGCGCCAGCAGCCAAGATGAGGGCAGGGGGCAAACTGAAGCTTTCTTT. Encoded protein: CASSQDEGRGQTEAFF.

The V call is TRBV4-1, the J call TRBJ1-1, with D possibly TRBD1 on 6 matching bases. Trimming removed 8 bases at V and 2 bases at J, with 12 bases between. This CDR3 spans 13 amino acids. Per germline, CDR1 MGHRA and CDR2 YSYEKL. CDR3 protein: CASGGSGNTEAFF. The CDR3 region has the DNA TGCGCCAGCGGGGGCTCGGGAAACACTGAAGCTTTCTTT.

CDR3 nucleotides: TGTGCCAGCAGCAACCCCTTAGGCAAGTGGAGCTACGAGCAGTACTTC. It is translated as CASSNPLGKWSYEQYF. V and J are TRBV11-3 and TRBJ2-7; D unresolved. The V gene's germline CDR1 is SGHNT and CDR2 YENEEA. Deletions cut 5 bases from V and 3 bases from J, with 20 bases between. The CDR3 totals 16 residues.

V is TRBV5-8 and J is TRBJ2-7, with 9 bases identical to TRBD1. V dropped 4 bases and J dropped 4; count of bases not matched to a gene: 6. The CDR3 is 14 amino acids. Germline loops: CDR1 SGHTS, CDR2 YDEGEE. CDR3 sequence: CASSHYRGRYEQYF. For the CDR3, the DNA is TGTGCCAGCAGCCATTACAGGGGGCGATACGAGCAGTACTTC.

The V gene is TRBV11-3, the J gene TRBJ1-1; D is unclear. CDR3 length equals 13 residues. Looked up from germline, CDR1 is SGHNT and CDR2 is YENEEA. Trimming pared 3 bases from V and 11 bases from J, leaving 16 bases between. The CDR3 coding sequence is TGTGCCAGCAGCTTCGGGGTTTCGGGTATGGCTTTCTTT. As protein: CASSFGVSGMAFF. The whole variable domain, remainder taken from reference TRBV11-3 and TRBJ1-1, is EAGVVQSPRYKIIEKKQPVAFWCNPISGHNTLYWYLQNLGQGPELLIRYENEEAVDDSQLPKDRFSAERLKGVDSTLKIQPAELGDSAVYLCASSFGVSGMAFFGQGTRLTVV.

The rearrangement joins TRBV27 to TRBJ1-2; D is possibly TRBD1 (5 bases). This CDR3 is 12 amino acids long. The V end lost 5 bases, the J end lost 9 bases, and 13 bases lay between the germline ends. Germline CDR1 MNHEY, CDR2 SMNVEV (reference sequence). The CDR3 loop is CASSPDQGSYTF. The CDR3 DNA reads TGTGCCAGCAGTCCGGACCAGGGTAGCTACACCTTC.

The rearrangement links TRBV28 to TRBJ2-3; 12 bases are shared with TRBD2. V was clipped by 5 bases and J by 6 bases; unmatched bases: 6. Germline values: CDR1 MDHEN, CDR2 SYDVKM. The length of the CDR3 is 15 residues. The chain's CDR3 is CASSLAGGPGDTQYF. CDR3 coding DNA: TGTGCCAGCAGTCTAGCGGGAGGGCCCGGGGATACGCAGTATTTT.

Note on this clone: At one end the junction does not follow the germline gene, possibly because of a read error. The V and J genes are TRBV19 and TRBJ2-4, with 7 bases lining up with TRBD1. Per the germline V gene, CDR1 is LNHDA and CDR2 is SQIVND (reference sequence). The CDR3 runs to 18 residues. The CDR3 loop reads CASSIGNLPGQRKNIQYF. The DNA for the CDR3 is TGTGCCAGTAGCATAGGAAACCTACCGGGACAGCGCAAAAACATTCAGTACTTC.

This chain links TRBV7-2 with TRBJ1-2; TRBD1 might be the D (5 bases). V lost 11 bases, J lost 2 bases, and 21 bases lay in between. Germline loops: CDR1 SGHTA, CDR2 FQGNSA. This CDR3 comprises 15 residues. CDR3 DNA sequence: TGTGCCGTTGCATATGGGGCGGGAAGGAACTATGGCTACACCTTC. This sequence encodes CAVAYGAGRNYGYTF. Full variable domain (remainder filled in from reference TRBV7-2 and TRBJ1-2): GAGVSQSPSNKVTEKGKDVELRCDPISGHTALYWYRQSLGQGLEFLIYFQGNSAPDKSGLPSDRFSAERTGGSVSTLTIQRTQQEDSAVYLCAVAYGAGRNYGYTFGSGTRLTVV.

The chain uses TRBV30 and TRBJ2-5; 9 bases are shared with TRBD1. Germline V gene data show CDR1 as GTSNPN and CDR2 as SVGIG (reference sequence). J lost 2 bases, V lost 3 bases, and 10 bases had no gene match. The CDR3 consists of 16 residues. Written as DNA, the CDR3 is TGTGCCTGGAGCGGTTGGGACAGGGTCCTACAAGAGACCCAGTACTTC. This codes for CAWSGWDRVLQETQYF. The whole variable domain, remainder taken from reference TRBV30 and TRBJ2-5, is SQTIHQWPATLVQPVGSPLSLECTVEGTSNPNLYWYRQAAGRGLQLLFYSVGIGQISSEVPQNLSASRPQDRQFILSSKKLLLSDSGFYLCAWSGWDRVLQETQYFGPGTRLLVL.

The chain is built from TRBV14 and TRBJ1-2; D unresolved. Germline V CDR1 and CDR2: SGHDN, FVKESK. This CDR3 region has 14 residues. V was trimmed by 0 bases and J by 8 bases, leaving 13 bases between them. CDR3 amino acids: CASSQEISHGGYTF. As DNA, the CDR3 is TGTGCCAGCAGCCAAGAGATCAGCCACGGGGGCTACACCTTC. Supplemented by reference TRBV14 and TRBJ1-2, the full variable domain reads EAGVTQFPSHSVIEKGQTVTLRCDPISGHDNLYWYRRVMGKEIKFLLHFVKESKQDESGMPNNRFLAERTGGTYSTLKVQPAELEDSGVYFCASSQEISHGGYTFGSGTRLTVV.

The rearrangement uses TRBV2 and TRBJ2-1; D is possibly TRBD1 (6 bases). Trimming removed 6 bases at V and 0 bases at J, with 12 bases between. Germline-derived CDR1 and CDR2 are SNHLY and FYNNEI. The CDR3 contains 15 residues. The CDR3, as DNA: TGTGCCAGCAGCGCTGACAGGTTCTCCTACAATGAGCAGTTCTTC. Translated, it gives CASSADRFSYNEQFF.

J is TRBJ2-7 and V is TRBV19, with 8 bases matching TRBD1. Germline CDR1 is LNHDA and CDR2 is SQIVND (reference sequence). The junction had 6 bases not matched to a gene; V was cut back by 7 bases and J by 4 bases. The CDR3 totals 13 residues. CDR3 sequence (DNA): TGTGCCAGTACCCCGAGACAGGGGTACGAGCAGTACTTC. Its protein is CASTPRQGYEQYF.

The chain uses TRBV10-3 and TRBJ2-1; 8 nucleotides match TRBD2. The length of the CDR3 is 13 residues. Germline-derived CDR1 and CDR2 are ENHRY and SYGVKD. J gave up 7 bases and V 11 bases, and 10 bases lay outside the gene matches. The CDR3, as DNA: TGTGCCGCCGGGGCGCTAGCGGGTAATGAGCAGTTCTTC. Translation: CAAGALAGNEQFF.

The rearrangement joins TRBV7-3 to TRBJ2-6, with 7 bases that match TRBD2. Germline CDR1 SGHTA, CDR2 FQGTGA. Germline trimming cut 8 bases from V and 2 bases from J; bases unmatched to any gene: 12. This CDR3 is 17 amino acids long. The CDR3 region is CASGLGGSIAGANVLTF. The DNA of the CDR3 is TGTGCCAGCGGGCTGGGGGGGTCCATCGCTGGGGCCAACGTCCTGACTTTC.

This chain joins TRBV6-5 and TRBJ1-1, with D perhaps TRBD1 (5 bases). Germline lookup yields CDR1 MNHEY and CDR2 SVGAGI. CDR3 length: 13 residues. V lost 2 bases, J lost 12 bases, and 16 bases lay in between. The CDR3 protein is CASSYAYGTVTFF. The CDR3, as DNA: TGTGCCAGCAGTTACGCCTACGGGACTGTCACTTTCTTT.

The CDR3 here is CASSLRNPGGKNGYTF. The DNA for the CDR3 is TGTGCCAGCAGTTTAAGAAACCCAGGGGGGAAGAATGGCTACACCTTC. This rearrangement joins TRBV27 to TRBJ1-2, with TRBD1 identical over 7 bases. Germline V gene data show CDR1 as MNHEY and CDR2 as SMNVEV (reference sequence). CDR3 length equals 16 residues. V lost 2 bases to trimming and J lost 6 bases; unmatched junction nucleotides: 12.

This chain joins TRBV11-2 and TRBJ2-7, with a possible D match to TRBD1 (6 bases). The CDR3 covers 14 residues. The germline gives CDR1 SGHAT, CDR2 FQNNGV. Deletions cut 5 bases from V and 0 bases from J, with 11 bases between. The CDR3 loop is CASSPGQFSYEQYF. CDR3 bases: TGTGCCAGCAGCCCCGGACAGTTCTCCTACGAGCAGTACTTC.

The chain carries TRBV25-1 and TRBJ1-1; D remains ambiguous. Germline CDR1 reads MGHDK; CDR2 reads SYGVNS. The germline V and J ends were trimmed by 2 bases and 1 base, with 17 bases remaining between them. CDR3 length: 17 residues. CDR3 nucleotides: TGTGCCAGCAGTGAACTCTTCGGGGAGGGAGGGAACACTGAAGCTTTCTTT. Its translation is CASSELFGEGGNTEAFF.

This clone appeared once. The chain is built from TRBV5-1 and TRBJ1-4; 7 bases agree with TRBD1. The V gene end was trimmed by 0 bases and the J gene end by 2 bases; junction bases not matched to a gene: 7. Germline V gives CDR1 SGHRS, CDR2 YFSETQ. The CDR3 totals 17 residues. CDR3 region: CASSLGGGGATNEKLFF. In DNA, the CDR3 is TGCGCCAGCAGCTTGGGTGGAGGGGGCGCGACTAATGAAAAACTGTTTTTT.

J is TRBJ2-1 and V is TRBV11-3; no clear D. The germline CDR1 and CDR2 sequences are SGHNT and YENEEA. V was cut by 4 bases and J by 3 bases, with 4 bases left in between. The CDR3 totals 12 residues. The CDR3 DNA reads TGTGCCAGCAGCTCCCGCTACAATGAGCAGTTCTTC. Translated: CASSSRYNEQFF.